This T cell receptor beta chain was identified during a study of cytomegalovirus exposure and HLA in healthy donors. This table comes from immunoSEQ multiplex PCR, and its TCRdb copy is limited to in-frame clones, with some not included. The table includes tens of thousands of clones, 94% detected once. With 8 bases clipped from V and 6 bases from J, the junction kept 0 bases outside the gene matches. Germline V gene data show CDR1 as SNHLY and CDR2 as FYNNEI. This CDR3 is built from 11 residues. The donors were members of the validation cohort, which comprised more than 90 subjects and was separate from the first cohort of more than 500 subjects. The table lists this clone with a count of one.

Sequenced sample: PBMCs. The rearrangement links TRBV2 to TRBJ1-4; 7 nucleotides match TRBD1. The TCR comes from a man between 18 and 29 years old in good health and CMV-seropositive. This chain's CDR3 is CASQGDEKLFF. The CDR3 bases are TGTGCCAGCCAGGGGGATGAAAAACTGTTTTTT.